The clone carrying this T cell receptor beta chain appeared a single time. This entry belongs to a study of shared clonotypes between healthy human individuals. Study details: Each donor's CD8 memory used one plate, CD8 naive two, each CD4 subset three.

TCRdb's table, derived via immunoSEQ multiplex PCR, lists solely in-frame clones and lacks some. The data show about 2.5 million clones, 80% to 95% seen once. In germline, CDR1 is MDHEN, CDR2 SYDVKM. The CDR3 loop spans 15 amino acids. The V and J ends lost 4 bases and 11 bases, in that order; junction bases with no gene match: 14. The sequence derives from a man younger than 35 in good health. Some clones in this sample may be carry-over from other donors' samples. The chain couples TRBV28 to TRBJ2-7; 10 bases agree with TRBD1. The sample was naive CD4+ T cells from PBMCs. Indicated subset: CD45RA+ positively selected. CDR3 protein: CASSSPRDRGPAKYF. CDR3 DNA sequence: TGTGCCAGCAGTTCCCCGAGGGACAGGGGCCCGGCAAAGTACTTC. Together with reference TRBV28 and TRBJ2-7, the CDR3 gives the full variable domain: DVKVTQSSRYLVKRTGEKVFLECVQDMDHENMFWYRQDPGLGLRLIYFSYDVKMKEKGDIPEGYSVSREKKERFSLILESASTNQTSMYLCASSSPRDRGPAKYFGPGTRLTVT.